This T cell receptor (beta chain) emerged from a study of blood T cell repertoires in COVID-19. On the study more broadly: Samples representing acute and convalescent COVID-19 were sourced from the United States, Italy and Spain.

Trimming at V came to 6 bases and at J to 8 bases, leaving 10 bases not matched to a gene. The CDR3 totals 15 residues. The germline V gene encodes CDR1 MNHEY and CDR2 SVGAGI. Clones were sequenced by immunoSEQ multiplex PCR, and TCRdb holds only the in-frame ones, with some missing. The sample shows 90,000 to 130,000 clones, about nine tenths of them seen only once. This sequence originates from a human donor in a cohort sampled during active COVID-19. The sequenced sample was peripheral blood. The chain recombines TRBV6-5 with TRBJ2-1, with TRBD1 matching 10 bases. The DNA of the CDR3 is TGTGCCAGCAGAGACTGGGACAGGGGCAAGGATGAGCAGTTCTTC. As protein: CASRDWDRGKDEQFF.